Shown below are 5 T cell receptor beta chains from a single sample sequenced in a study of T cell clonality in common variable immunodeficiency. Clones were sequenced by immunoSEQ multiplex PCR, and TCRdb holds only the in-frame ones, with some missing. The specimen has approximately 81,000 clones, none found just once. Material: peripheral blood mononuclear cells. These receptors all come from a person aged 18 to 75 in good health.

There are many counts of this clone. Sequencing ends 3 residues short of the CDR3 end; the germline J gene provides the rest. J is TRBJ2-1 and V is TRBV18; 7 positions agree with TRBD1. V lost 3 bases to trimming and J lost 0 bases; unmatched junction nucleotides: 8. The length of the CDR3 is 17 residues. Germline CDR1 and CDR2: KGHSH and LQKENI. The CDR3 sequence: CASSPKTGRSSYNEQFF. Partial CDR3 DNA: TGTGCCAGCTCACCGAAGACAGGGCGTTCCTCCTACAATGAG.

This clone was found many times. Read sequence stops 3 residues before the CDR3 end, and the germline J gene provides the missing end. This chain links TRBV5-4 with TRBJ1-4; 7 positions agree with TRBD1. There are 14 residues in the CDR3. CDR1 is SGHNT and CDR2 is YYREEE in the germline V gene (reference sequence). V lost 2 bases to trimming and J lost 7 bases; unmatched junction nucleotides: 5. The part of the CDR3 DNA that was read is TGTGCCAGCAGCTTCCAGGGGGTTGGTGAAAAA. This translates into CASSFQGVGEK. The full CDR3 protein reads CASSFQGVGEKLFF.

This clone was counted ten times or more. The read is 3 residues too short to cover the CDR3 end, so that end is filled in from the germline J gene. The V and J genes are TRBV29-1 and TRBJ1-2, with a weak D call TRBD1 (5 bases). The V gene's germline CDR1 is SQVTM and CDR2 ANQGSEA. CDR3 length: 14 amino acids. With 1 base removed from V and 4 bases from J, the gap between germline ends came to 13 bases. The sequenced CDR3 bases are TGCAGCGTTGAAGCCAGGGAAGCCCTCTATGGC. It codes for CSVEAREALYG. The CDR3 in full is CSVEAREALYGYTF. The variable domain in full, completed from reference TRBV29-1 and TRBJ1-2, reads SAVISQKPSRDICQRGTSLTIQCQVDSQVTMMFWYRQQPGQSLTLIATANQGSEATYESGFVIDKFPISRPNLTFSTLTVSNMSPEDSSIYLCSVEAREALYGYTFGSGTRLTVV.

Many counts were recorded for this clone. The DNA ends 3 residues before the CDR3 does, and the rest of the CDR3 is filled in from the germline J gene. The chain employs TRBV19 and TRBJ2-4; TRBD1 matches at 7 bases. V trimming: 5 bases; J trimming: 1 base; junction bases outside the gene matches: 8. From germline, CDR1 is LNHDA and CDR2 SQIVND (reference sequence). The CDR3 spans 16 residues. The DNA read from the CDR3 is TGTGCCAGTAGTGTCTACACCAGGGGGGCCAAAAACATT. It is translated as CASSVYTRGAKNI. The CDR3 in full is CASSVYTRGAKNIQYF.

This clone has ten or more counts. The CDR3 spells CASSYGGRVYDEQFF. Incomplete CDR3 DNA: TGTGCCAGCAGTTACGGCGGGAGGGTATACGATGAG. V and J are TRBV6-2 or TRBV6-3 and TRBJ2-1, with 9 positions matching TRBD2. With the read ending 3 residues before the CDR3 end, the germline J gene is used to fill in that end. The germline gives CDR1 MNHEY, CDR2 SVGEGT. Trimming cost V 2 bases and J 8 bases; bases outside gene matches: 7. This CDR3 region has 15 residues.